These 11 T cell receptor beta chains were sequenced from one sample in a study of radiation and T cells in renal cell carcinoma. Repertoires were generated with immunoSEQ multiplex PCR, while TCRdb's copy carries only in-frame clones and drops some. Among 120,000 or so clones listed, around 90% were seen once. As to time point: blood 2 weeks post-SBRT. Noted treatment: 15 Gy SBRT to primary tumor, nephrectomy 4 weeks later. The material sequenced was blood, taken from a patient whose treatment included radiotherapy and nephrectomy. The origin of the receptors is a woman aged 70 to 79 with renal cell carcinoma.

This chain joins TRBV7-2 and TRBJ1-4; tentatively, D is TRBD1 (6 bases). CDR3 length: 16 residues. Trimming removed 4 bases at V and 0 bases at J, with 12 bases between. The germline CDR1 and CDR2 sequences are SGHTA and FQGNSA. The CDR3 DNA sequence: TGTGCCAGCAGCTCCCGTCGACAGGCAACTAATGAAAAACTGTTTTTT. Translating gives CASSSRRQATNEKLFF.

The rearrangement uses TRBV7-2 and TRBJ2-7; 8 nucleotides align to TRBD2. The ends lost 5 bases at V and 3 bases at J; junction bases unmatched: 6. The CDR3 contains 14 residues. Germline assignment: CDR1 SGHTA and CDR2 FQGNSA. CDR3 DNA: TGTGCCAGCAGCCCCCGGACTAGCAGCTACGAGCAGTACTTC. Its translation: CASSPRTSSYEQYF.

This clone was found once. The chain links TRBV6-6 to TRBJ1-6; a weak D match, TRBD1 (5 bases). Trimming stripped 2 bases from V and 9 bases from J, with 14 bases between. Germline V lookup: CDR1 MNHNY, CDR2 SVGAGI (reference sequence). The CDR3 has 15 residues. Written as DNA, the CDR3 is TGTGCCAGCAGTTACGATTCAGGGATTGCTTCACCCCTCCACTTT. Translating it yields CASSYDSGIASPLHF.

V gene TRBV28 combines with J gene TRBJ2-7; 12 positions match TRBD1. V was clipped by 6 bases and J by 2 bases; unmatched bases: 14. Germline CDR1 MDHEN, CDR2 SYDVKM. CDR3 length: 18 amino acids. As DNA, the CDR3 is TGTGCCAGCAGGCGCCGGGACAGGGGGCAGCGAAGGGCCTACGAGCAGTACTTC. Its translation is CASRRRDRGQRRAYEQYF.

J is TRBJ2-3 and V is TRBV7-8; D call uncertain. There are 13 residues in the CDR3. Deletions cut 5 bases from V and 2 bases from J, with 8 bases between. Germline CDR1 SGHVS, CDR2 FQNEAQ. CDR3: CASSLPLTDTQYF. CDR3 bases: TGTGCCAGCAGCCTCCCACTCACAGATACGCAGTATTTT.

The chain has TRBV4-2 and TRBJ2-3, with D unclear. Trimming left V 5 bases short and J 8 bases short, with 8 bases between. Germline lookup yields CDR1 LGHNA and CDR2 YNFKEQ. This CDR3 has 11 amino acids. The CDR3: CASSSPGTQYF. DNA for the CDR3: TGTGCCAGCAGCTCGCCAGGTACGCAGTATTTT.

The chain recombines TRBV7-2 with TRBJ1-2, with 7 bases aligning to TRBD1. The CDR3 loop spans 15 amino acids. Germline V lookup: CDR1 SGHTA, CDR2 FQGNSA. V was clipped by 6 bases and J by 0 bases; unmatched bases: 7. Written as DNA, the CDR3 is TGTGCCAGCAGACCAGACAGGGTTTCTAACTATGGCTACACCTTC. It is translated as CASRPDRVSNYGYTF.

The chain uses TRBV5-4 and TRBJ1-2; 7 nucleotides match TRBD1. V shed 4 bases, J shed 5 bases, and the junction held 5 bases outside the gene matches. CDR3 length: 13 residues. Germline V gene lookup returns CDR1 SGHNT and CDR2 YYREEE (reference sequence). CDR3 loop: CASSGDSPYGYTF. CDR3 coding DNA: TGTGCCAGCAGCGGGGACAGCCCATATGGCTACACCTTC.

The rearrangement links TRBV28 to TRBJ2-7; 7 bases agree with TRBD2. The CDR3 runs to 13 residues. The germline V gene encodes CDR1 MDHEN and CDR2 SYDVKM. After removal of 8 bases from V and 1 base from J, the junction contained 5 bases not matched to a gene. This chain's CDR3 is CASLAVVSYEQYF. The CDR3 region has the DNA TGTGCCAGCCTAGCGGTCGTTTCCTACGAGCAGTACTTC.

As concerns this clone: Other DNA sequences from this sample encode an identical CDR3 as well. The J gene is TRBJ2-5, the V gene TRBV13; the match to TRBD2 covers 12 bases. The CDR3 extends over 14 amino acids. Germline assignment: CDR1 PRHDT and CDR2 FYEKMQ (reference sequence). Trimming took 5 bases from V and 7 from J; bases not matched to a gene: 5. The DNA for the CDR3 is TGTGCCAGCAGCCCTGGACTAGCGGGGAGGACCCAGTACTTC. Its translation: CASSPGLAGRTQYF.

The chain joins TRBV4-3 to TRBJ1-2; a weak D match, TRBD1 (5 bases). CDR1 is LGHNA, CDR2 YSLEER, per germline. With 4 bases removed from V and 7 bases from J, the gap between germline ends came to 19 bases. CDR3 size: 15 residues. DNA of the CDR3: TGCGCCAGCAGCCCCACCGGCCAGACAGTTAGTGGCTACACCTTC. Translating gives CASSPTGQTVSGYTF.